This T cell receptor (beta chain) emerged from a study of blood T cell repertoires in COVID-19. Background on the study: Samples came from the United States, Italy and Spain, spanning acute and convalescent COVID-19.

Original processing notes: Estimated nucleated cell counts came from reference gene primer amplification. Some clones are missing from TCRdb's copy, which holds only in-frame ones; the method was immunoSEQ multiplex PCR. The D gene and trimming were derived from the DNA, and the V and J assignments and clone size from that table. The sample has around 330,000 clones, more than 75% seen once. The CDR3 sequence is 14 residues long. The V gene's germline CDR1 is SGHVS and CDR2 FQNEAQ. V lost 0 bases, J lost 3 bases, and 8 bases lay in between. Cohort assignment relied on participant-reported clinical history.

The clonotype comes from a man between 60 and 75 years old who had recovered from COVID-19. The J gene is TRBJ1-2, the V gene TRBV7-8; D perhaps matches TRBD1 (5 bases). The sample taken for sequencing was PBMCs or T cells enriched from blood (not recorded which). The CDR3 nucleotides are TGTGCCAGCAGCTTAGCGGTCAGGGACTATGGCTACACCTTC. Protein: CASSLAVRDYGYTF.